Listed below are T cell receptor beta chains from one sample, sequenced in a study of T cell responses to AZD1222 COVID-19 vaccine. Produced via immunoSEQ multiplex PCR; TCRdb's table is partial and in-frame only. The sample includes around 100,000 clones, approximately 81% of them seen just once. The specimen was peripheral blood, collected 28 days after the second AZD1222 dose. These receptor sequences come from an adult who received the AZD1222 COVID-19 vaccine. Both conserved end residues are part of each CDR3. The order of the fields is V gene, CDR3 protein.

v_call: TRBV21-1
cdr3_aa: CASSTNQEDTNQPQHF

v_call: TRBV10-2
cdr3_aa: CASRKNSASRGQYF

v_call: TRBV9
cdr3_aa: CASSVVAGTYNEQFF

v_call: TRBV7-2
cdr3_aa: CASSPLGRGNSPLHF

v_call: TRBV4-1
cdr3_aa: CASSQEGTGAAWRYEQYF

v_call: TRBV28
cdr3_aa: CASSLYRGRETQYF

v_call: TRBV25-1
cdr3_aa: CASSTHNQGGYTF

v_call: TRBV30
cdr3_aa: CAWIPPGTENEKLFF

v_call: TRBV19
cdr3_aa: CASRSAGDYEQYF

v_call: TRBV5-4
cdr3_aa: CASRYWGSNQPQHF